This TCR beta chain was profiled in a study of cytomegalovirus exposure and HLA in healthy donors (dated by TCRdb to the late 2010s). Notes on the research overall: A later analysis indicated that the roughly 130 validation repertoires were generated on the platform also employed for the approximately 690 repertoires of the first cohort. The study aimed to test whether signatures of past pathogen exposure could be identified by cataloging public T cell receptors. In addition to the first cohort of 666 subjects, a separate validation cohort of 120 different subjects was used. To predict cytomegalovirus infection status, the study brought together high-throughput TCR immunosequencing, statistical association of individual TCRs with disease status, and machine learning.

Remarks on this clone: No antigen is known for it. Base-call qualities are not available, and no considerably larger clone is one nucleotide away.

Donors formed part of the validation cohort, which comprised about 130 subjects and was distinct from the first cohort of under 800 subjects. On the study overall, not on this receptor specifically: Cytomegalovirus status was reported to be diagnosed by the classifier with high specificity and sensitivity in both the original and validation cohorts. In vitro tests confirmed that three of the cytomegalovirus-associated TCR beta chains recognize cytomegalovirus antigens. A later analysis lacked HLA typing for the validation cohort, so it scored co-occurrence in that cohort across all 110 or so repertoires. The authors suggested that the approach could potentially be extended to other disease states and immunological phenotypes. A later analysis found that TCRs clustered in the first cohort also tended to co-occur in the 130 or so validation repertoires, with 94% of cluster scores above 0. The study gave a list of under 200 TCR beta chains associated with cytomegalovirus. Across donors, most TCR sequences were observed very rarely, whereas some public TCRs were present in many individuals.

Libraries were constructed by the immunoSEQ multiplex PCR assay. As for the original processing: To diagnose cytomegalovirus status from the catalog of TCR beta chain sequences, a statistical classification framework was built. The source is immuneACCESS, and TCRdb retained only in-frame sequences with V and J called. Part of the clones is not carried over; for the studies checked, unresolved V genes explain less than half of this, and the remainder is unexplained. V, J and clone size are those of that table, while D and trimming were read from the DNA. A total of under 200,000 clones appear in this sample, around nine tenths of them only once. The ten largest clones take up over 4% of the sample. The germline V gene encodes CDR1 MNHEY and CDR2 SMNVEV (reference sequence). The germline ends are 8 bases apart after V is trimmed by 4 bases and J by 4 bases. The CDR3, cysteine through phenylalanine, is 13 amino acids long. Solely the CDR3 DNA is kept, with 39 bases framed from the first base.

The chain is assembled from TRBV27 and TRBJ1-5, with no reliable assignment of the D segment. The TCR originated in a man aged 18 to 29 in good health and CMV-seropositive. Material: PBMCs. Read as DNA, the sequence is TGTGCCAGCAGTTCGGGTCAGAATCAGCCCCAGCATTTT. Its protein reads: CASSSGQNQPQHF.